This TCR beta chain was observed in a study of blood T cell repertoires in COVID-19. Study at large: Sites across the United States, Italy and Spain contributed samples from acute and convalescent COVID-19. Nucleic acid was either cDNA or gDNA, and it came from T cells, B-cell-depleted T cells, or PBMCs.

In the authors' methods: It was from reference gene primer amplification that nucleated cell counts were estimated. Repertoires were generated with immunoSEQ multiplex PCR, while TCRdb's copy carries only in-frame clones and drops some. From that table come the V and J calls and clone size; the DNA was used to work out D and trimming. This table holds 400,000 to 450,000 clones, more than 70% found once. Trimming pared 7 bases from V and 2 bases from J, leaving 9 bases between. The germline V gene encodes CDR1 MNHEY and CDR2 SMNVEV (reference sequence). This CDR3 comprises 13 residues. Sequences were obtained from peripheral blood. This receptor was identified in a woman aged 50 to 60 with COVID-19, enrolled during active disease. The V gene is TRBV27, the J gene TRBJ1-5; no clear D. CDR3: CASKSPGNQPQHF. For the CDR3, the DNA is TGTGCCAGCAAGAGCCCGGGCAATCAGCCCCAGCATTTT.